This T cell receptor (beta chain) was observed in a study of blood T cell repertoires in COVID-19. V lost 2 bases and J 4 bases, leaving 11 bases between the germline ends. This CDR3 region has 15 residues. Germline-derived CDR1 and CDR2 are KGHSH and LQKENI. Measured with immunoSEQ multiplex PCR; TCRdb has only the in-frame clones, and not every one. The table lists about 100,000 clones, roughly 83% of them singletons. This receptor was obtained from a woman aged 55-75 years with acute or convalescent COVID-19. This chain connects TRBV18 to TRBJ1-4; the D is unclear. Sequencing was performed on peripheral blood. CDR3 residues: CASSPFRDNNEKLFF. CDR3 nucleotide sequence: TGTGCCAGCTCACCATTCCGGGATAATAATGAAAAACTGTTTTTT.